The 19 T cell receptor beta chains given below trace back to one sample, sequenced in a study of T cell responses to AZD1222 COVID-19 vaccine. Sequencing was performed with immunoSEQ multiplex PCR; in TCRdb, only in-frame clones are kept and a portion is missing. The sample has 130,000 or so clones, more than 85% seen once; the top ten hold 1.5% to 2%. This specimen consisted of peripheral blood, obtained 28 days after the second AZD1222 dose. Receptor source: an adult who received the AZD1222 COVID-19 vaccine.

This clone was seen only once. This chain joins TRBV6-5 and TRBJ1-1, with D possibly matching TRBD1 (5 bases). CDR1 MNHEY and CDR2 SVGAGI come from the germline V gene. The CDR3 totals 14 residues. V lost 3 bases and J lost 1, with 9 bases in between. The CDR3 reads CASSYDRRNTEAFF. The DNA of the CDR3 is TGTGCCAGCAGTTATGACAGAAGGAACACTGAAGCTTTCTTT.

The chain combines TRBV7-3 with TRBJ1-1; D remains ambiguous. The V gene lost 5 bases and the J gene lost 0 bases, with 7 bases spanning the gap. This CDR3 contains 13 residues. Germline CDR1 and CDR2: SGHTA and FQGTGA. The CDR3 is CASSLQMNTEAFF. For the CDR3, the DNA is TGTGCCAGCAGCCTCCAGATGAACACTGAAGCTTTCTTT. Complete variable domain (other parts from reference TRBV7-3 and TRBJ1-1): GAGVSQTPSNKVTEKGKYVELRCDPISGHTALYWYRQSLGQGPEFLIYFQGTGAADDSGLPNDRFFAVRPEGSVSTLKIQRTERGDSAVYLCASSLQMNTEAFFGQGTRLTVV.

The V and J genes are TRBV6-4 and TRBJ1-3; D unclear. V gave up 8 bases and J gave up 0 bases, with 26 bases separating them. There are 19 residues in the CDR3. Germline-derived CDR1 and CDR2 are MRHNA and SNTAGT. The CDR3, as DNA: TGTGCCAGCGGATGGGCACAATCCCCCGAACACCCCTCTGGAAACACCATATATTTT. Its translation is CASGWAQSPEHPSGNTIYF.

The chain couples TRBV5-1 to TRBJ2-3; 8 positions match TRBD1. This CDR3 comprises 18 residues. The junction had 10 bases not matched to a gene; V was cut back by 1 base and J by 0 bases. Germline V gene lookup returns CDR1 SGHRS and CDR2 YFSETQ. The CDR3: CASSLSTGGTPSTDTQYF. Here the CDR3 DNA reads TGCGCCAGCAGCTTGTCCACAGGGGGAACTCCTAGCACAGATACGCAGTATTTT. Drawing the rest from reference TRBV5-1 and TRBJ2-3, the complete variable domain is KAGVTQTPRYLIKTRGQQVTLSCSPISGHRSVSWYQQTPGQGLQFLFEYFSETQRNKGNFPGRFSGRQFSNSRSEMNVSTLELGDSALYLCASSLSTGGTPSTDTQYFGPGTRLTVL.

This chain connects TRBV14 to TRBJ2-2; 13 bases line up with TRBD2. J gave up 4 bases and V 4 bases, and 6 bases lay outside the gene matches. The CDR3 runs 17 residues. Germline assignment: CDR1 SGHDN and CDR2 FVKESK. This CDR3 reads CASSPLTSGRGTGELFF. CDR3 DNA: TGTGCCAGCAGCCCCCTAACTAGCGGGAGGGGCACCGGGGAGCTGTTTTTT.

The chain links TRBV10-3 to TRBJ1-6, with 9 bases identical to TRBD1. This CDR3 is 13 amino acids long. V lost 8 bases, J lost 8 bases, and 4 bases stayed unmatched. The germline V gene has CDR1 ENHRY and CDR2 SYGVKD. The CDR3 DNA follows: TGTGCCATCGGGACAGGGACCGATTCACCCCTCCACTTT. Translation gives CAIGTGTDSPLHF.

V gene TRBV9 combines with J gene TRBJ2-1, with D maybe TRBD1 (5 bases). This CDR3 is built from 18 residues. Germline CDR1 is SGDLS and CDR2 is YYNGEE. The ends were cut back, 6 bases at V and 3 bases at J, with 25 bases in the middle. CDR3 bases: TGTGCCAGCAAAAGGGCAGGGCGTATTCAATTCGACTACAATGAGCAGTTCTTC. Amino acids: CASKRAGRIQFDYNEQFF.

V usage is TRBV9 and J usage is TRBJ1-1; no definite D call. The germline V and J ends were trimmed by 4 bases and 2 bases, with 15 bases remaining between them. Germline V gene sequence: CDR1 SGDLS, CDR2 YYNGEE. This CDR3 is 15 amino acids long. The DNA of the CDR3 is TGTGCCAGCAGCTCAAAGGCCCAAATCAACACTGAAGCTTTCTTT. Translated: CASSSKAQINTEAFF.

The CDR3: CASSGQRGQPQHF. DNA for the CDR3: TGTGCCAGTTCGGGACAGAGGGGTCAGCCCCAGCATTTT. This chain links TRBV19 with TRBJ1-5; TRBD1 agrees at 7 bases. The V and J ends lost 8 bases and 6 bases, in that order; junction bases with no gene match: 7. The CDR3 runs to 13 residues. Germline V gene data show CDR1 as LNHDA and CDR2 as SQIVND (reference sequence). Full variable domain (remainder filled in from reference TRBV19 and TRBJ1-5): DGGITQSPKYLFRKEGQNVTLSCEQNLNHDAMYWYRQDPGQGLRLIYYSQIVNDFQKGDIAEGYSVSREKKESFPLTVTSAQKNPTAFYLCASSGQRGQPQHFGDGTRLSIL.

This chain uses TRBV6-5 with TRBJ1-6, with 10 bases that match TRBD1. The length of the CDR3 is 15 residues. The junction had 3 bases not matched to a gene; V was cut back by 0 bases and J by 10 bases. Germline CDR1 MNHEY, CDR2 SVGAGI. DNA for the CDR3: TGTGCCAGCAGTTACTCGACAGGGGGCAGGTCACCCCTCCACTTT. It yields the protein CASSYSTGGRSPLHF.

J is TRBJ2-3 and V is TRBV29-1; a possible D gene is TRBD2 (7 bases). CDR1 is SQVTM, CDR2 ANQGSEA, per germline. The CDR3 is 13 amino acids. V gave up 2 bases and J gave up 8 bases, with 14 bases separating them. The CDR3 DNA reads TGCAGCGTTGAAAGGGGGGGGGCCGGTACGCAGTATTTT. Translated: CSVERGGAGTQYF.

This clone was found a few times. This sequence joins TRBV7-2 and TRBJ1-1, with 8 bases lining up with TRBD1. CDR3 length: 15 amino acids. With V trimmed by 2 bases and J by 0 bases, 2 bases remained unmatched. Germline CDR1 reads SGHTA; CDR2 reads FQGNSA. CDR3 amino acids: CASSLRQGLNTEAFF. CDR3 nucleotides: TGTGCCAGCAGCTTAAGACAGGGGTTGAACACTGAAGCTTTCTTT.

A word on this clone: This sample includes further DNA sequences coding for the same CDR3. The V gene is TRBV30, the J gene TRBJ1-5; D uncertain. The CDR3 spans 13 residues. The germline V gene has CDR1 GTSNPN and CDR2 SVGIG (reference sequence). Between the trimmed V and J ends, which lost 0 bases and 1 base, there was a span of 4 bases. CDR3 sequence (DNA): TGTGCCTGGAGTGTACGAAGCAATCAGCCCCAGCATTTT. Encoded protein: CAWSVRSNQPQHF.

The chain links TRBV18 to TRBJ1-2, with 8 bases fitting TRBD1. CDR3 length: 11 amino acids. Germline assignment: CDR1 KGHSH and CDR2 LQKENI. Germline trimming cut 6 bases from V and 8 bases from J; bases unmatched to any gene: 2. The DNA for the CDR3 is TGTGCCAGCTCGGACAGGGTCGGCTACACCTTC. Translation gives CASSDRVGYTF.

The CDR3 region is CASSLGSGTGENEQFF. CDR3 nucleotide sequence: TGTGCCAGCAGCTTGGGGTCCGGGACAGGGGAGAATGAGCAGTTCTTC. The chain links TRBV11-3 to TRBJ2-1, with TRBD1 matching 10 bases. Germline CDR1 and CDR2: SGHNT and YENEEA. The CDR3 is 16 amino acids. The V and J ends lost 3 bases and 7 bases, in that order; junction bases with no gene match: 9.

The gene calls are TRBV7-8 and TRBJ1-3; D uncertain. CDR3 length equals 14 residues. Trimming shortened V by 5 bases and J by 7 bases, and 15 bases separated the two germline ends. CDR1 is SGHVS, CDR2 FQNEAQ, per germline. CDR3 coding DNA: TGTGCCAGCAGCCTTGATGGGCAACGGAACACCATATATTTT. It yields the protein CASSLDGQRNTIYF.

V and J are TRBV28 and TRBJ1-2; D is unresolved. Germline CDR1 and CDR2: MDHEN and SYDVKM. The V end lost 5 bases, the J end lost 3 bases, and 7 bases lay between the germline ends. The CDR3 consists of 12 residues. CDR3 protein: CASSQVDYGYTF. The CDR3 coding sequence is TGTGCCAGCAGTCAGGTGGACTATGGCTACACCTTC.

The chain has TRBV6-6 and TRBJ2-7, with D perhaps matching TRBD2 (5 bases). This CDR3 has 16 amino acids. Germline CDR1 reads MNHNY; CDR2 reads SVGAGI (reference sequence). The V gene lost 0 bases and the J gene lost 4 bases, with 16 bases spanning the gap. The DNA of the CDR3 is TGTGCCAGCAGTTACTCGGAGGCGTCAGTTCTATACGAGCAGTACGTC. This sequence encodes CASSYSEASVLYEQYV.

The CDR3 is CASSLWANTEAFF. The CDR3 nucleotides are TGTGCCAGCAGTTTATGGGCGAACACTGAAGCTTTCTTT. The rearrangement links TRBV28 to TRBJ1-1; no definite D call. Trimming shortened V by 0 bases and J by 1 base, and 3 bases separated the two germline ends. The CDR3 length is 13 residues. Germline loops: CDR1 MDHEN, CDR2 SYDVKM.